The rows below give T cell receptor beta chains drawn from one sample of a study of blood T cell repertoires in COVID-19. Assay: immunoSEQ multiplex PCR; the TCRdb copy retains only in-frame clones and omits some. This table has 100,000 to 130,000 clones, approximately 88% appearing once. Sequencing was performed on peripheral blood. These TCRs come from a human donor in a cohort sampled during active COVID-19. Both conserved end residues are part of each CDR3. A D gene is named only where the DNA matches it firmly. For some rows the clone size is stated as once, few or many, or as a class when expanded; others skip it.

CASSQQVSGNTIYF TGTGCCAGTAGCCAACAGGTCTCTGGAAACACCATATATTTT TRBV19 . TRBJ1-3 .
CASTSSGLAGTYEQYF TGTGCCAGCACCTCTTCCGGACTAGCGGGTACCTACGAGCAGTACTTC TRBV28 TRBD2 TRBJ2-7 .
CATRGRTNHIGYGYTF TGTGCCACCCGAGGTAGGACAAATCACATCGGGTATGGCTACACCTTC TRBV28 . TRBJ1-2 .
CATSDSLAGIQYF TGTGCCACCAGTGATTCGCTAGCGGGCATTCAGTACTTC TRBV24-1 TRBD2 TRBJ2-4 once
CASSESQVSYNSPLHF TGCGCCAGCAGTGAATCACAGGTCTCCTATAATTCACCCCTCCACTTT TRBV10-2 . TRBJ1-6 .
CASSPQGVAQYF TGTGCCAGCAGCCCACAGGGGGTTGCGCAGTATTTT TRBV7-8 TRBD1 TRBJ2-3 .
CASSDSGQAYNEQFF TGTGCCAGCAGTGACTCGGGACAGGCCTACAATGAGCAGTTCTTC TRBV6-4 TRBD1 TRBJ2-1 .
CASTHSRGTEGYEQYF TGTGCCAGCACTCATAGCAGGGGGACAGAAGGATACGAGCAGTACTTC TRBV28 TRBD1 TRBJ2-7 .
CATSTGLVKQFF TGTGCCACCAGCACGGGACTAGTTAAGCAGTTCTTC TRBV15 TRBD2 TRBJ2-1 .
CASSNAQGARTGELFF TGTGCCAGTAGTAATGCACAGGGGGCTCGGACCGGGGAGCTGTTTTTT TRBV19 TRBD1 TRBJ2-2 .
CASGGQPLSLAGNTGELFF TGCGCCAGCGGTGGACAGCCCCTCTCGCTAGCGGGGAACACCGGGGAGCTGTTTTTT TRBV5-1 TRBD2 TRBJ2-2 .
CASIVSGRANTGELFF TGTGCCAGTATTGTGAGCGGACGTGCGAACACCGGGGAGCTGTTTTTT TRBV19 . TRBJ2-2 .
CASSPLRGAGETQYF TGTGCCAGCAGCCCCCTTCGGGGGGCGGGGGAGACCCAGTACTTC TRBV7-2 . TRBJ2-5 .
CASSPPTGTGNGANVLTF TGTGCCAGCTCACCACCGACCGGGACAGGGAATGGGGCCAACGTCCTGACTTTC TRBV18 TRBD1 TRBJ2-6 .
CASSSGTGQYNEQFF TGTGCCAGCAGCTCCGGGACAGGGCAATACAATGAGCAGTTCTTC TRBV5-4 TRBD1 TRBJ2-1 once
CASSLKGASYGYTF TGTGCCAGCAGTTTGAAGGGGGCGAGCTATGGCTACACCTTC TRBV27 TRBD1 TRBJ1-2 few
CASSPGTGGGTDTQYF TGTGCCAGCAGCCCGGGGACAGGTGGAGGCACAGATACGCAGTATTTT TRBV5-6 TRBD1 TRBJ2-3 .
CASSPRLREGRNEQFF TGTGCCAGCTCACCACGGTTGCGGGAGGGCCGTAATGAGCAGTTCTTC TRBV18 TRBD2 TRBJ2-1 .
CASSWGTGIYNSPLHF TGTGCCAGCAGCTGGGGAACAGGGATTTATAATTCACCCCTCCACTTT TRBV5-6 . TRBJ1-6 .
CASSLVGEGTEAFF TGCGCCAGCAGCTTGGTGGGGGAGGGGACTGAAGCTTTCTTT TRBV5-1 . TRBJ1-1 .
CASSHDGTRNQPQHF TGTGCCAGCAGCCATGACGGGACACGCAATCAGCCCCAGCATTTT TRBV9 . TRBJ1-5 .
CASSEIGGETQYF TGTGCCAGCAGTGAAATAGGGGGAGAGACCCAGTACTTC TRBV6-1 . TRBJ2-5 .
CASSLGSGLNTEAFF TGTGCCAGCAGTTTAGGATCCGGGTTGAACACTGAAGCTTTCTTT TRBV27 . TRBJ1-1 .
CASSSRGTGWKNYGYTF TGTGCCAGTAGTAGCCGCGGGACCGGGTGGAAAAACTATGGCTACACCTTC TRBV19 . TRBJ1-2 medium-sized
CATSDPASGRVGEQYF TGTGCCACCAGTGATCCGGCTAGCGGGAGAGTGGGCGAGCAGTACTTC TRBV24-1 TRBD2 TRBJ2-7 .
CASSTRPGLENEQFF TGCGCCAGCAGCACGCGACCGGGACTAGAGAATGAGCAGTTCTTC TRBV4-3 TRBD2 TRBJ2-1 .
CASSPVEGVSNEKLFF TGTGCCAGCTCCCCTGTAGAGGGGGTTTCTAATGAAAAACTGTTTTTT TRBV18 . TRBJ1-4 .
CASSQGSHRVGQGGSGELFF TGTGCCAGCAGCCAAGGTTCCCACCGCGTTGGACAGGGGGGTAGCGGGGAGCTGTTTTTT TRBV3-1/TRBV3-2 TRBD1 TRBJ2-2 once
CSVGVVGAGPVGEQYF TGCAGCGTTGGTGTTGTGGGGGCAGGGCCCGTGGGGGAGCAGTACTTC TRBV29-1 . TRBJ2-7 .
CASSRDRGSYEQYF TGTGCCAGCAGCCGGGACAGGGGCTCCTACGAGCAGTACTTC TRBV7-3 TRBD1 TRBJ2-7 once
CSATRVPEAFF TGCAGTGCTACCAGGGTCCCTGAAGCTTTCTTT TRBV20-1 . TRBJ1-1 .
CAWIGGVSGYNEQFF TGTGCCTGGATTGGTGGGGTTAGCGGCTACAATGAGCAGTTCTTC TRBV30 . TRBJ2-1 .
CASSSPISGRGNEQFF TGTGCCAGCAGCTCCCCCATAAGCGGGAGGGGAAATGAGCAGTTCTTC TRBV7-2 TRBD2 TRBJ2-1 .
CSASSGQVYEQYF TGCAGCGCCTCGTCGGGACAGGTCTACGAGCAGTACTTC TRBV29-1 TRBD1 TRBJ2-7 .
CASTQSGGSQPQHF TGTGCCAGTACTCAATCAGGGGGCAGTCAGCCCCAGCATTTT TRBV19 TRBD1 TRBJ1-5 .
CASSPRQGDGYTF TGTGCCAGCTCACCTCGACAGGGAGACGGCTACACCTTC TRBV18 TRBD1 TRBJ1-2 .
CASSEIERNTDTQYF TGTGCCAGCAGCGAGATAGAGAGGAACACAGATACGCAGTATTTT TRBV7-2 . TRBJ2-3 .
CASSESPTNYGYTF TGTGCCAGCAGCGAGAGCCCCACTAACTATGGCTACACCTTC TRBV7-8 . TRBJ1-2 .
CARKATGLTEAFF TGTGCCAGAAAAGCGACAGGTTTAACTGAAGCTTTCTTT TRBV2 . TRBJ1-1 .
CASSPEGQANTEAFF TGTGCCAGCAGCCCCGAGGGCCAGGCGAACACTGAAGCTTTCTTT TRBV16 . TRBJ1-1 .
CASSSGQGAAGYTF TGTGCCAGCAGCTCCGGACAGGGGGCGGCTGGCTACACCTTC TRBV7-3 TRBD1 TRBJ1-2 .
CSASYWDSSYEQYF TGCAGTGCTAGTTATTGGGACTCCTCCTACGAGCAGTACTTC TRBV20-1 . TRBJ2-7 once
CASSSTGTYTEAFF TGTGCCAGCAGTTCGACAGGGACATACACTGAAGCTTTCTTT TRBV6-5 TRBD1 TRBJ1-1 .
CASSPGLAGGPNNEQFF TGTGCCAGCAGTCCGGGACTAGCGGGAGGGCCGAACAATGAGCAGTTCTTC TRBV28 TRBD2 TRBJ2-1 .
CASSGQVGETQYF TGTGCCAGCAGCGGACAGGTGGGGGAGACCCAGTACTTC TRBV6-2/TRBV6-3 TRBD1 TRBJ2-5 .
CASRLQVDTGELFF TGCGCCAGCAGGTTACAGGTGGACACCGGGGAGCTGTTTTTT TRBV5-1 . TRBJ2-2 .
CASNPGQSFTEAFF TGTGCCAGCAATCCGGGACAGAGTTTTACTGAAGCTTTCTTT TRBV28 TRBD1 TRBJ1-1 .
CASSEVRLAVYNEQFF TGTGCCAGCAGTGAAGTTAGACTAGCGGTCTACAATGAGCAGTTCTTC TRBV2 TRBD2 TRBJ2-1 .
CASSLEPGTGVSSYEQYF TGTGCCAGCAGCTTGGAGCCCGGGACAGGGGTTAGCTCCTACGAGCAGTACTTC TRBV5-5 TRBD1 TRBJ2-7 .